One and the same sample provided the 28 T cell receptor beta chains below, sequenced in a study of cytomegalovirus exposure and HLA in healthy donors. The PCR ran on 60 Vbeta and 13 Jbeta primers. Assay: immunoSEQ multiplex PCR; the TCRdb copy retains only in-frame clones and omits some. This sample's table reports some 150,000 clones. Sequences were obtained from PBMCs. The receptors were gathered from a woman between 18 and 30 years old in good health and CMV-seronegative.

The rearrangement links TRBV30 to TRBJ1-1, with TRBD1 identical over 8 bases. The CDR3 runs 13 residues. Germline V gene data show CDR1 as GTSNPN and CDR2 as SVGIG (reference sequence). V lost 4 bases and J lost 6; bases outside the gene matches: 7. CDR3 sequence: CAWIPGGSAEAFF. As DNA, the CDR3 is TGTGCCTGGATCCCAGGGGGCTCGGCTGAAGCTTTCTTT.

This rearrangement joins TRBV5-5 to TRBJ1-5; D not certain. Germline values: CDR1 SGHKS, CDR2 YYEKEE (reference sequence). The V end was cut by 3 bases, the J end by 4 bases, with 11 bases between. The CDR3 extends over 14 amino acids. The CDR3 here is CASSSDFINQPQHF. The DNA of the CDR3 is TGTGCCAGCAGCTCAGATTTCATAAATCAGCCCCAGCATTTT.

This chain connects TRBV7-2 to TRBJ2-5; tentatively, D is TRBD2 (7 bases). From germline, CDR1 is SGHTA and CDR2 FQGNSA. CDR3 length equals 15 residues. Trimming cost V 0 bases and J 7 bases, with 15 bases left between them. CDR3 sequence: CASSLAGGIRGTQYF. The CDR3 DNA follows: TGTGCCAGCAGCTTAGCGGGGGGGATCAGGGGGACCCAGTACTTC.

This rearrangement joins TRBV9 to TRBJ2-7, with TRBD2 matching over 7 bases. From germline, CDR1 is SGDLS and CDR2 YYNGEE. The CDR3 loop spans 15 amino acids. V trimming: 6 bases; J trimming: 0 bases; junction bases outside the gene matches: 9. The CDR3 protein is CASTPLADVSYEQYF. CDR3 sequence (DNA): TGTGCCAGCACGCCTCTAGCGGACGTCTCCTACGAGCAGTACTTC.

This chain connects TRBV2 to TRBJ2-3; 7 bases fit TRBD2. V lost 8 bases to trimming and J lost 4 bases; unmatched junction nucleotides: 12. The CDR3 runs to 15 residues. The germline CDR1 and CDR2 sequences are SNHLY and FYNNEI. The CDR3 loop is CASGTSVKGPDTQYF. CDR3 DNA sequence: TGTGCCAGCGGTACTAGCGTCAAGGGGCCAGATACGCAGTATTTT.

V and J are TRBV5-1 and TRBJ1-4, with 7 nucleotides matching TRBD1. V dropped 0 bases and J dropped 7; count of bases not matched to a gene: 3. The CDR3 extends over 14 amino acids. Germline loops: CDR1 SGHRS, CDR2 YFSETQ. Here the CDR3 DNA reads TGCGCCAGCAGCTTGGCAGGGGGAGGTGAAAAACTGTTTTTT. It yields the protein CASSLAGGGEKLFF.

The chain uses TRBV9 and TRBJ2-5, with TRBD1 matching 7 bases. Germline V gene sequence: CDR1 SGDLS, CDR2 YYNGEE. The length of the CDR3 is 14 residues. V lost 3 bases, J lost 5 bases, and 7 bases stayed unmatched. The CDR3 DNA follows: TGTGCCAGCAGCGCTGGGGCCAGGGGGGAGACCCAGTACTTC. As protein: CASSAGARGETQYF.

The genes are TRBV4-1 and TRBJ2-5; 10 bases are a match to TRBD2. CDR3 length: 15 amino acids. The V gene end was trimmed by 0 bases and the J gene end by 6 bases; junction bases not matched to a gene: 4. From germline, CDR1 is MGHRA and CDR2 YSYEKL. The CDR3 coding sequence is TGCGCCAGCAGCCAAGATACTAGCGGGACGAAGACCCAGTACTTC. This encodes CASSQDTSGTKTQYF.

J is TRBJ2-1 and V is TRBV27; possibly TRBD1 for D (5 bases). The ends were cut back, 5 bases at V and 5 bases at J, with 19 bases in the middle. This CDR3 region has 16 residues. The V gene's germline CDR1 is MNHEY and CDR2 SMNVEV (reference sequence). DNA for the CDR3: TGTGCCAGCAGTCACCCACGACCCCCGGACAACAATGAGCAGTTCTTC. Protein: CASSHPRPPDNNEQFF.

The J gene is TRBJ1-2, the V gene TRBV10-3; 7 nucleotides match TRBD1. Germline V gene data show CDR1 as ENHRY and CDR2 as SYGVKD. The ends lost 2 bases at V and 0 bases at J; junction bases unmatched: 6. CDR3 length equals 16 residues. CDR3 amino acids: CAISEQTGKTNYGYTF. In nucleotides, the CDR3 is TGTGCCATCAGTGAGCAGACAGGGAAGACTAACTATGGCTACACCTTC.

The chain employs TRBV10-3 and TRBJ2-5; 11 bases line up with TRBD2. CDR1 is ENHRY, CDR2 SYGVKD, per germline. This CDR3 is 14 amino acids long. V was clipped by 2 bases and J by 4 bases; unmatched bases: 0. CDR3 sequence: CAISETSGRETQYF. CDR3 in DNA: TGTGCCATCAGTGAGACTAGCGGGAGAGAGACCCAGTACTTC.

The chain employs TRBV19 and TRBJ2-1, with 10 bases matching TRBD2. The V and J ends lost 6 bases and 8 bases, in that order; junction bases with no gene match: 10. The CDR3 covers 15 residues. CDR1 and CDR2 from the germline V gene are LNHDA and SQIVND (reference sequence). CDR3 loop: CASSGLADAVDEQFF. For the CDR3, the DNA is TGTGCCAGTAGCGGACTAGCGGACGCAGTCGATGAGCAGTTCTTC.

Here the CDR3 reads CASSQPGLRLAGGEQYF. CDR3 sequence (DNA): TGCGCCAGCAGCCAACCCGGGCTGAGACTAGCGGGAGGGGAGCAGTACTTC. This chain connects TRBV4-1 to TRBJ2-7; 14 bases are a match to TRBD2. The junction had 10 bases not matched to a gene; V was cut back by 2 bases and J by 7 bases. Germline lookup yields CDR1 MGHRA and CDR2 YSYEKL. The CDR3 runs 17 residues.

This chain joins TRBV7-5 and TRBJ2-2; TRBD2 reflects the table's D call only, with no check against the DNA. TRBV7-5 is a pseudogene segment. This CDR3 spans 21 amino acids. The CDR3 spells CARSLARLAGGEYPNTGELFF. CDR3 nucleotides: TGTGCCAGAAGCTTAGCGCGTCTAGCGGGAGGAGAATACCCGAACACCGGGGAGCTGTTTTTT.

This sequence joins TRBV7-3 and TRBJ2-5; TRBD1 agrees at 10 bases. The CDR3 covers 15 residues. Germline CDR1 reads SGHTA; CDR2 reads FQGTGA. Trimming took 3 bases from V and 5 from J; bases not matched to a gene: 6. The CDR3 sequence is CASSFRQGAWETQYF. The CDR3 region has the DNA TGTGCCAGCAGCTTTCGACAGGGGGCGTGGGAGACCCAGTACTTC.

The CDR3 reads CAWSVLFRSNYGYTF. The CDR3 DNA sequence: TGTGCCTGGAGCGTCCTGTTTCGGTCTAACTATGGCTACACCTTC. This chain links TRBV30 with TRBJ1-2; D not certain. Trimming removed 3 bases from V and 0 bases from J, with 14 bases in between. Germline CDR1 and CDR2: GTSNPN and SVGIG (reference sequence). CDR3 size: 15 residues.

As DNA, the CDR3 is TGTGCCAGCAGTGAGCACAGGGGGCGTTTGGAGACCCAGTACTTC. This sequence encodes CASSEHRGRLETQYF. V gene TRBV25-1 combines with J gene TRBJ2-5; the match to TRBD1 covers 9 bases. Germline CDR1 MGHDK, CDR2 SYGVNS. V lost 3 bases to trimming and J lost 5 bases; unmatched junction nucleotides: 7. This CDR3 spans 15 amino acids.

V usage is TRBV5-1 and J usage is TRBJ2-5, with D maybe TRBD1 (6 bases). CDR3 length: 14 amino acids. V lost 5 bases and J lost 1, with 12 bases in between. Germline V gene data show CDR1 as SGHRS and CDR2 as YFSETQ. The DNA of the CDR3 is TGCGCCAGCAGTGCCTTAGGGGGCCAAGAGACCCAGTACTTC. It is translated as CASSALGGQETQYF.

The chain uses TRBV6-5 and TRBJ1-1; the D gene is possibly TRBD1 (6 bases). The CDR3 is 12 amino acids. V lost 5 bases to trimming and J lost 6 bases, with 10 bases between them. Germline CDR1 is MNHEY and CDR2 is SVGAGI. In nucleotides, the CDR3 is TGTGCCAGCAGTAGGGGGTTGTCTGAAGCTTTCTTT. This codes for CASSRGLSEAFF.

The V call is TRBV15, the J call TRBJ2-3; TRBD2 aligns across 7 bases. Germline lookup yields CDR1 LNHNV and CDR2 YYDKDF (reference sequence). V gave up 2 bases and J gave up 0 bases; unmatched junction bases: 17. The CDR3 has 20 amino acids. The DNA for the CDR3 is TGTGCCACCAGCAGACCATATGGACTAGGGGAGTACTCTAGCACAGATACGCAGTATTTT. It yields the protein CATSRPYGLGEYSSTDTQYF. The full variable domain, completed using reference TRBV15 and TRBJ2-3, is DAMVIQNPRYQVTQFGKPVTLSCSQTLNHNVMYWYQQKSSQAPKLLFHYYDKDFNNEADTPDNFQSRRPNTSFCFLDIRSPGLGDTAMYLCATSRPYGLGEYSSTDTQYFGPGTRLTVL.

The CDR3 DNA reads as TGTGCCAGTAGTATACAGGGGGGCAATCAGCCCCAGCATTTT. It yields the protein CASSIQGGNQPQHF. The chain recombines TRBV19 with TRBJ1-5; 7 bases fit TRBD1. The CDR3 covers 14 residues. V shed 2 bases and J 2 bases; nucleotides not matched to a gene: 0. In germline, CDR1 is LNHDA, CDR2 SQIVND (reference sequence).

J is TRBJ2-3 and V is TRBV10-3; 13 bases line up with TRBD2. V lost 3 bases and J lost 3; bases outside the gene matches: 3. CDR3 length: 16 amino acids. Germline loops: CDR1 ENHRY, CDR2 SYGVKD. Here the CDR3 DNA reads TGTGCCATCAGTGAACAGACTAGCGGGAGGACAGATACGCAGTATTTT. It encodes CAISEQTSGRTDTQYF.

This chain joins TRBV19 and TRBJ2-1; 7 bases match TRBD2. V lost 3 bases to trimming and J lost 2 bases; unmatched junction nucleotides: 10. CDR1 is LNHDA and CDR2 is SQIVND in the germline V gene (reference sequence). This CDR3 region has 17 residues. The CDR3 region has the DNA TGTGCCAGTAGTATGAGGCGGCTAGCGGTGACCTACAATGAGCAGTTCTTC. Amino acid sequence: CASSMRRLAVTYNEQFF.

Of note for this clone: Other DNA sequences within the sample encode an identical CDR3. The chain carries TRBV5-1 and TRBJ2-3, with TRBD1 as a possible D gene (6 bases). V gave up 4 bases and J gave up 2 bases, with 11 bases separating them. Germline V CDR1 and CDR2: SGHRS, YFSETQ. The CDR3 is made up of 14 amino acids. The CDR3 is CASSTGQSTDTQYF. Here the CDR3 DNA reads TGCGCCAGCAGCACCGGACAGTCCACAGATACGCAGTATTTT. Full variable domain (remainder filled in from reference TRBV5-1 and TRBJ2-3): KAGVTQTPRYLIKTRGQQVTLSCSPISGHRSVSWYQQTPGQGLQFLFEYFSETQRNKGNFPGRFSGRQFSNSRSEMNVSTLELGDSALYLCASSTGQSTDTQYFGPGTRLTVL.

The rearrangement uses TRBV18 and TRBJ1-2, with TRBD1 matching over 7 bases. The germline CDR1 and CDR2 sequences are KGHSH and LQKENI. The CDR3 has 14 amino acids. The V segment lost 5 bases and the J segment 8 bases; nucleotides outside the gene matches: 11. The CDR3 DNA reads as TGTGCCAGCTCATTAACACAGGGGTTTTACGGCTACACCTTC. Its translation: CASSLTQGFYGYTF.

This chain links TRBV9 with TRBJ1-5; the D is unclear. The germline V gene encodes CDR1 SGDLS and CDR2 YYNGEE. The V and J ends lost 0 bases and 1 base respectively, with 5 bases between them. The CDR3 totals 14 residues. As DNA, the CDR3 is TGTGCCAGCAGCGTAGATATAAGCAATCAGCCCCAGCATTTT. Residues: CASSVDISNQPQHF.

The chain uses TRBV5-1 and TRBJ2-6; D may be TRBD1 (6 bases). The CDR3 totals 16 residues. Trimming took 2 bases from V and 0 from J, leaving 9 bases between them. Germline CDR1 is SGHRS and CDR2 is YFSETQ. CDR3 nucleotide sequence: TGCGCCAGCAGCTTAGGACAGCTCTCTGGGGCCAACGTCCTGACTTTC. It codes for CASSLGQLSGANVLTF.

This rearrangement joins TRBV7-2 to TRBJ2-7; maybe TRBD2 (5 bases). Trimming took 5 bases from V and 2 from J, leaving 13 bases between them. In germline, CDR1 is SGHTA, CDR2 FQGNSA. This CDR3 has 14 amino acids. The CDR3 DNA is TGTGCCAGCAGCGCACAACTAGGAACCTACGAGCAGTACTTC. Translation gives CASSAQLGTYEQYF.